The 15 T cell receptor beta chains given below trace back to one sample, sequenced in a study of shared clonotypes between healthy human individuals. The data were produced by immunoSEQ multiplex PCR, yet TCRdb's version contains in-frame clones alone and is incomplete. The data hold some 350,000 clones, with about 74% observed a single time. Sequenced sample: memory CD4+ T cells sorted from blood. The subset is: CD45RA-negative fraction. The receptors come from a man between 25 and 39 years old in good health.

The chain carries TRBV6-6 and TRBJ1-5, with no clear D. V shed 5 bases and J shed 4 bases, with 12 bases lying between them. The CDR3 covers 14 residues. Germline CDR1 and CDR2: MNHNY and SVGAGI (reference sequence). This chain's CDR3 is CASSPATRNQPQHF. CDR3 sequence (DNA): TGTGCCAGCAGTCCAGCGACACGAAATCAGCCCCAGCATTTT.

There are a few counts of this clone. This chain uses TRBV5-1 with TRBJ2-5; D gene uncertain. The length of the CDR3 is 14 residues. Deletions cut 8 bases from V and 7 bases from J, with 21 bases between. CDR1 is SGHRS and CDR2 is YFSETQ in the germline V gene. CDR3 nucleotides: TGCGCCAGTTCTTTGAATGACTTCCTTGGGACCCAGTACTTC. Its protein product is CASSLNDFLGTQYF.

V is TRBV7-2 and J is TRBJ2-1; 7 bases align to TRBD2. Germline CDR1 SGHTA, CDR2 FQGNSA. The length of the CDR3 is 13 residues. The trim removed 2 bases at V and 7 bases at J, leaving 2 bases unmatched. The CDR3 DNA reads as TGTGCCAGCAGCTTAATGCGGGGGAATGAGCAGTTCTTC. This sequence encodes CASSLMRGNEQFF. The whole variable domain, filled in from reference TRBV7-2 and TRBJ2-1, reads GAGVSQSPSNKVTEKGKDVELRCDPISGHTALYWYRQSLGQGLEFLIYFQGNSAPDKSGLPSDRFSAERTGGSVSTLTIQRTQQEDSAVYLCASSLMRGNEQFFGPGTRLTVL.

The chain combines TRBV2 with TRBJ2-3; D remains ambiguous. The CDR3 consists of 13 residues. Between the trimmed V and J ends, which lost 5 bases and 3 bases, there was a span of 9 bases. CDR1 and CDR2 (germline): SNHLY, FYNNEI. The CDR3 loop reads CASSRDGTDTQYF. As DNA, the CDR3 is TGTGCCAGCAGTCGCGACGGAACAGATACGCAGTATTTT.

This rearrangement joins TRBV5-6 to TRBJ2-1; TRBD1 might be the D (6 bases). V lost 3 bases and J 6 bases, leaving 10 bases between the germline ends. CDR1 SGHDT and CDR2 YYEEEE come from the germline V gene. CDR3 size: 13 residues. Here the CDR3 DNA reads TGTGCCAGCAGCTCCTTCAGGGGCAATGAGCAGTTCTTC. Translation gives CASSSFRGNEQFF. Complete variable domain (other parts from reference TRBV5-6 and TRBJ2-1): DAGVTQSPTHLIKTRGQQVTLRCSPKSGHDTVSWYQQALGQGPQFIFQYYEEEERQRGNFPDRFSGHQFPNYSSELNVNALLLGDSALYLCASSSFRGNEQFFGPGTRLTVL.

V and J are TRBV7-9 and TRBJ2-5; 7 nucleotides match TRBD1. Germline V lookup: CDR1 SEHNR, CDR2 FQNEAQ (reference sequence). The V and J ends lost 1 base and 4 bases, in that order; junction bases with no gene match: 9. The CDR3 spans 16 residues. This chain's CDR3 is CASSLDQGGYGETQYF. DNA of the CDR3: TGTGCCAGCAGCTTAGATCAAGGGGGCTATGGAGAGACCCAGTACTTC.

The CDR3 region is CASSPNGMGTNEKLFF. The CDR3 DNA is TGTGCCAGCTCCCCCAACGGGATGGGAACTAATGAAAAACTGTTTTTT. The V call is TRBV18, the J call TRBJ1-4; D not certain. Germline CDR1 and CDR2: KGHSH and LQKENI. Trimming shortened V by 6 bases and J by 1 base, and 15 bases separated the two germline ends. This CDR3 is built from 16 residues.

In this sample, this clone turned up a few times. The chain has TRBV27 and TRBJ1-1; D might be TRBD1 (6 bases). V lost 7 bases, J lost 4 bases, and 10 bases lay in between. The germline V gene encodes CDR1 MNHEY and CDR2 SMNVEV (reference sequence). The CDR3 has 12 amino acids. CDR3 sequence reads: CASTEGGTEAFF. Written as DNA, the CDR3 is TGTGCCAGCACTGAAGGGGGCACTGAAGCTTTCTTT.

The V call is TRBV27, the J call TRBJ2-2, with 8 bases that match TRBD2. CDR3 size: 16 residues. The germline V gene encodes CDR1 MNHEY and CDR2 SMNVEV (reference sequence). Trimming took 6 bases from V and 0 from J; bases not matched to a gene: 6. CDR3 coding DNA: TGTGCCAGCAGCCTGCTAGCGGGCACGAACACCGGGGAGCTGTTTTTT. Its protein is CASSLLAGTNTGELFF.

V usage is TRBV27 and J usage is TRBJ1-5; D is perhaps TRBD1 (5 bases). Germline lookup yields CDR1 MNHEY and CDR2 SMNVEV (reference sequence). The CDR3 length is 15 residues. Trimming took off 6 bases at V and 5 bases at J, with 17 bases between the two ends. In DNA, the CDR3 is TGTGCCAGCAGCCCGAGGGGACGGCTGGATCAGCCCCAGCATTTT. Its translation is CASSPRGRLDQPQHF.

The V and J genes are TRBV5-1 and TRBJ2-1; 7 nucleotides match TRBD1. Germline V CDR1 and CDR2: SGHRS, YFSETQ. This CDR3 has 16 amino acids. J lost 0 bases, V lost 3 bases, and 6 bases had no gene match. CDR3 DNA: TGCGCCAGCAGCTCGGGACAGATAAGCTCCTACAATGAGCAGTTCTTC. This encodes CASSSGQISSYNEQFF.

This clone was counted a single time. This chain joins TRBV7-6 and TRBJ1-4, with a possible D match to TRBD1 (5 bases). Trimming removed 4 bases from V and 3 bases from J, with 15 bases in between. Germline CDR1 and CDR2: SGHVS and FNYEAQ. The CDR3 is 16 residues long. CDR3 nucleotide sequence: TGTGCCAGCAGCTACGGGAGACAGCCTGCTAATGAAAAACTGTTTTTT. This codes for CASSYGRQPANEKLFF.

This chain joins TRBV9 and TRBJ1-2; weak D call: TRBD1 (6 bases). The germline V and J ends were trimmed by 3 bases and 2 bases, with 8 bases remaining between them. CDR1 and CDR2 from the germline V gene are SGDLS and YYNGEE. This CDR3 has 13 residues. The CDR3 region is CASSETGNYGYTF. The CDR3 region has the DNA TGTGCCAGCAGCGAAACAGGGAACTATGGCTACACCTTC. The variable domain in full, completed from reference TRBV9 and TRBJ1-2, reads DSGVTQTPKHLITATGQRVTLRCSPRSGDLSVYWYQQSLDQGLQFLIQYYNGEERAKGNILERFSAQQFPDLHSELNLSSLELGDSALYFCASSETGNYGYTFGSGTRLTVV.

This clone was detected ten times or more. This chain joins TRBV28 and TRBJ2-7; tentative D call: TRBD2 (6 bases). V was trimmed by 2 bases and J by 2 bases, leaving 13 bases between them. CDR3 length: 15 amino acids. Looked up from germline, CDR1 is MDHEN and CDR2 is SYDVKM. The CDR3 nucleotides are TGTGCCAGCAGTTTACCGCGGTGGGGGGCCTACGAGCAGTACTTC. Amino acids: CASSLPRWGAYEQYF.

The rearrangement joins TRBV30 to TRBJ2-1, with D perhaps matching TRBD2 (7 bases). There are 21 residues in the CDR3. Deletions cut 0 bases from V and 4 bases from J, with 31 bases between. Germline assignment: CDR1 GTSNPN and CDR2 SVGIG (reference sequence). As DNA, the CDR3 is TGTGCCTGGAGTGTATGGGGGGGGGACTACCCCAGGGGAGAAGAGTACAATGAGCAGTTCTTC. Protein: CAWSVWGGDYPRGEEYNEQFF.